The 12 T cell receptor beta chains given below trace back to one sample, sequenced in a study of T cells in Graves' hyperthyroidism and ophthalmopathy (dated by TCRdb to between 2018 and 2021). Library method: multiplex PCR. Sequencing took place on an Illumina HiSeq 2000. The TCR beta CDR3 regions were amplified from RNA transcripts. The first round of RT-PCR for the TCR CDR3 was performed with the HTBI primer set and the Qiagen OneStep RT-PCR kit. Starting from the raw public reads, TCRdb applied fastp trimming at Q25, assembled clones with MiXCR and retained in-frame beta chains. Each CDR3 protein gets just one entry, which takes the most common genes and DNA from the rows behind it. This sample gives under 600,000 distinct CDR3 sequences in total; around 16% of them show up just once. The ten largest clones represent roughly 3.4% of the sample. Sequencing was done on a sample of blood. These receptor sequences come from a woman between 40 and 55 years old with Graves' ophthalmopathy.

This clonotype was seen ten or more times. The genes are TRBV11-2 and TRBJ2-1, with 13 bases identical to TRBD2. The ends lost 5 bases at V and 8 bases at J; junction bases unmatched: 6. The length of the CDR3 is 15 residues. Germline CDR1 reads SGHAT; CDR2 reads FQNNGV. Here the CDR3 DNA reads TGTGCCAGCAGCCGGACTAGCGGGAGTCTCTATGAGCAGTTCTTC. Translated, it gives CASSRTSGSLYEQFF.

This clonotype turned up a few times. Here the CDR3 reads CASSPQFSPLHF. The CDR3 DNA reads TGTGCCAGCAGCCCCCAGTTTTCACCCCTCCACTTT. V gene TRBV14 combines with J gene TRBJ1-6; D gene ambiguous. The CDR3 is made up of 12 amino acids. The germline V gene has CDR1 SGHDN and CDR2 FVKESK. V lost 4 bases and J lost 9, with 7 bases in between.

Many counts were recorded for this clonotype. The rearrangement links TRBV2 to TRBJ2-5; D gene ambiguous. The CDR3 is 14 amino acids. Germline V lookup: CDR1 SNHLY, CDR2 FYNNEI. Trimming removed 1 base from V and 5 bases from J, with 11 bases in between. The CDR3 DNA reads as TGTGCCAGCAGTGAAGGTCGGGCCGTGGAGACCCAGTACTTC. It codes for CASSEGRAVETQYF. The entire variable domain, with the rest obtained from reference TRBV2 and TRBJ2-5, is as follows: EPEVTQTPSHQVTQMGQEVILRCVPISNHLYFYWYRQILGQKVEFLVSFYNNEISEKSEIFDDQFSVERPDGSNFTLKIRSTKLEDSAMYFCASSEGRAVETQYFGPGTRLLVL.

Only a few counts were recorded for this clonotype. In nucleotides, the CDR3 is TGTGCCACCAGCAGTGAAAGGGGGCGGGGGACAGATACGCAGTATTTT. Protein sequence: CATSSERGRGTDTQYF. The chain has TRBV15 and TRBJ2-3; D may match TRBD1 or TRBD2 (7 bases each). The CDR3 extends over 16 amino acids. V was cut by 3 bases and J by 3 bases, with 16 bases left in between. CDR1 and CDR2 (germline): LNHNV, YYDKDF (reference sequence).

This clonotype has at least ten counts. V gene TRBV11-2 combines with J gene TRBJ2-7; D is possibly TRBD1 (6 bases). Germline lookup yields CDR1 SGHAT and CDR2 FQNNGV. V lost 4 bases, J lost 2 bases, and 15 bases lay in between. The CDR3 has 15 amino acids. The CDR3 reads CASSSSWDNAYEQYF. In nucleotides, the CDR3 is TGTGCCAGCAGCTCCTCCTGGGACAATGCCTACGAGCAGTACTTC.

There are many counts of this clonotype. The chain recombines TRBV5-1 with TRBJ2-1, with TRBD2 matching over 13 bases. V gave up 0 bases and J gave up 8 bases; unmatched junction bases: 11. Germline CDR1 and CDR2: SGHRS and YFSETQ. The CDR3 totals 18 residues. The CDR3 region is CASSLGLGTSGTVDEQFF. The CDR3 region has the DNA TGCGCCAGCAGCTTGGGTTTAGGGACTAGCGGGACAGTCGATGAGCAGTTCTTC.

This chain uses TRBV20-1 with TRBJ2-7; 7 bases are shared with TRBD1. Germline trimming cut 3 bases from V and 7 bases from J; bases unmatched to any gene: 12. The CDR3 totals 14 residues. Germline CDR1 reads DFQATT; CDR2 reads SNEGSKA (reference sequence). CDR3 in amino acids: CSASRTGGRREQYF. CDR3 coding DNA: TGCAGTGCTAGTAGGACAGGAGGAAGGAGGGAGCAGTACTTC.

This chain connects TRBV24-1 to TRBJ2-3; the D is unclear. The V gene lost 2 bases and the J gene lost 2 bases, with 10 bases spanning the gap. CDR1 and CDR2 (germline): KGHDR, SFDVKD. The CDR3 is made up of 15 amino acids. The CDR3: CATSDSRRPTDTQYF. CDR3 coding DNA: TGTGCCACCAGTGATTCACGGCGTCCCACAGATACGCAGTATTTT.

On this clonotype itself: With a much larger clone just one base away, this may be a read error. Since no conserved phenylalanine or tryptophan closes the CDR3, a read error is the likely cause. CDR3 amino acids: CASRETMNTEAFL. As DNA, the CDR3 is TGTGCCAGCAGGGAAACAATGAACACTGAAGCTTTCCTT. V is TRBV6-1 and J is TRBJ1-1; the D is unclear. The CDR3 consists of 13 residues. The germline V and J ends were trimmed by 6 bases and 0 bases, with 8 bases remaining between them. In germline, CDR1 is MNHNS, CDR2 SASEGT.

In its sample, this clonotype was seen a few times. The V call is TRBV18, the J call TRBJ1-1; 8 bases map to TRBD1. Germline-derived CDR1 and CDR2 are KGHSH and LQKENI. V trimming: 6 bases; J trimming: 6 bases; junction bases outside the gene matches: 9. This CDR3 comprises 14 residues. The CDR3 here is CASSNYDRGSEAFF. The CDR3 region has the DNA TGTGCCAGCTCGAATTATGACAGGGGATCTGAAGCTTTCTTT.

There are many counts of this clonotype. This chain joins TRBV2 and TRBJ2-3, with 10 bases fitting TRBD2. Germline values: CDR1 SNHLY, CDR2 FYNNEI. The junction had 3 bases not matched to a gene; V was cut back by 1 base and J by 2 bases. CDR3 length: 16 amino acids. The CDR3 here is CASSEGAGGLTDTQYF. CDR3 nucleotides: TGTGCCAGCAGTGAAGGAGCGGGAGGGCTCACAGATACGCAGTATTTT.

This sequence joins TRBV6-1 and TRBJ2-1; D ambiguous. Trimming took off 8 bases at V and 10 bases at J, with 12 bases between the two ends. Germline CDR1 reads MNHNS; CDR2 reads SASEGT. The CDR3 extends over 11 amino acids. Here the CDR3 DNA reads TGTGCCAGCTACATTCCGTGGGAGCAGTTCTTC. This sequence encodes CASYIPWEQFF.